The entry below describes one TCR beta chain. Its antigen remains unidentified. This specimen belongs to a study of Ad26.COV2.S vaccination and SARS-CoV-2 variants. Study-wide context: By the intramuscular route, Ad26.COV2.S was given once, or twice 56 days apart. Findings and limits, study-wide: Post-vaccination breadth of spike-specific CD8+ and CD4+ T cell responses was reportedly substantial. Relative to placebo recipients, vaccine recipients exhibited elevated spike-specific TCR breadth.

CDR1 and CDR2 from the germline V gene are SGHRS and YFSETQ. The CDR3 runs to 14 residues. The ends lost 7 bases at V and 1 base at J; junction bases unmatched: 6. Clones were sequenced by immunoSEQ multiplex PCR, and TCRdb holds only the in-frame ones, with some missing. Here the sample spans some 640,000 clones, 89% being singletons. The treatment here: 15 to 20 received Ad26.COV2.S at low or high dose, single or two shots; about 5 received placebo; per-sample allocation not given. The samples were gathered on day 63 after the first injection of vaccine or placebo. The chain couples TRBV5-1 to TRBJ1-1; 8 nucleotides agree with TRBD1. The material was peripheral blood, obtained in a trial of Ad26.COV2.S vaccine versus placebo. The sequence came from a person aged 18-65 years who received the Ad26.COV2.S COVID-19 vaccine or a placebo. The CDR3 region is CASLTGTGNTEAFF. For the CDR3, the DNA is TGCGCCAGCTTGACCGGGACAGGGAACACTGAAGCTTTCTTT.